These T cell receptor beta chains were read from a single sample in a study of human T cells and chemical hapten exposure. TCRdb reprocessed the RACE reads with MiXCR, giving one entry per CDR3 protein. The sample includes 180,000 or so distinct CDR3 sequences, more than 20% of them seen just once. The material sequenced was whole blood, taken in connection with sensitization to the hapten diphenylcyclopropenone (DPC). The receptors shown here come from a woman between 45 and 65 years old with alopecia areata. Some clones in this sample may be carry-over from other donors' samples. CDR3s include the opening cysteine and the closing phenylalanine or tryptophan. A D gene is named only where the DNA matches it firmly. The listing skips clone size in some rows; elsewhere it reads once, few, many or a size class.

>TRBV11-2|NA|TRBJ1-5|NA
TGTGCCAGCAGCATGGGGGCACAAGGGAATCAGCCCCAGCATTTT
CASSMGAQGNQPQHF
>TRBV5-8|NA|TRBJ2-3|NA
TGTGCCAGCAGTTCCCGGGTCCTAACGCAGTATTTT
CASSSRVLTQYF
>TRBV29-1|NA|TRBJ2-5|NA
TGCAGCGTTGATTCCGGGTCCCAAGAGACCCAGTACTTC
CSVDSGSQETQYF
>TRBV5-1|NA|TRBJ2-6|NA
TGCGCCAGCAGCCGGGGCACCATCCCCGGCGTCCTGACTTTC
CASSRGTIPGVLTF
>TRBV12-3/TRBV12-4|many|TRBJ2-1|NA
TGTGCCAGCAGCTCGGACCCTGAATATGAGCAGTTCTTC
CASSSDPEYEQFF
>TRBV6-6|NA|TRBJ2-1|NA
TGTGCCAGCAGAAGACTAGAGAATGAGCAGTTCTTC
CASRRLENEQFF
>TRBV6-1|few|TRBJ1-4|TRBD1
TGTGCCAGCACCACAGGGGGTGGCGAAAAACTGTTTTTT
CASTTGGGEKLFF
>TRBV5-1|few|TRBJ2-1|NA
TGCGCCAGCAGCTTCGTAGGCGGGAATGAGCAGTTCTTC
CASSFVGGNEQFF
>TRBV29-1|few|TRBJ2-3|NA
TGCAGCGCAGAGCTGACAGATACGCAGTATTTT
CSAELTDTQYF
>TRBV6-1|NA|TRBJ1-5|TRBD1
TGTGCCAGCAGCCGGGACAGGGTTGGCAATCAGCCCCAGCATTTT
CASSRDRVGNQPQHF
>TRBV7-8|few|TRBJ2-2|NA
TGTGCCAGCAAGCCGGGCACCGGGGAGCTGTTTTTT
CASKPGTGELFF
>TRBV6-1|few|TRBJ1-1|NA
TGTGCCAGCAGTTCCCAGGGAGGCTGGATGAACACTGAAGCTTTCTTT
CASSSQGGWMNTEAFF
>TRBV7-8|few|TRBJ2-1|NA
TGTGCCAGCAGCCAAAGATGGGGGATCGCCAATGAGCAGTTCTTC
CASSQRWGIANEQFF
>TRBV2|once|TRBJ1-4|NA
TGTGCCAGCAGTGGAAGGAGGCTGTCTAATGAAAAACTGTTTTTT
CASSGRRLSNEKLFF
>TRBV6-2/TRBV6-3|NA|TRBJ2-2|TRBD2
TGTGCCAGCAAGAAAGCGGGAGGGCCGCGGGAGCTGTTTTTT
CASKKAGGPRELFF
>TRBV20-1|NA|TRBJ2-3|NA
TGCAGTGCTAGAGATCTATATGGGACGTACACAGATACGCAGTATTTT
CSARDLYGTYTDTQYF
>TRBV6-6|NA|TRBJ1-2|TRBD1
TGTGCCAGCAGTTACTTCCCCGGACAGGGGTACGGCTACACCTTC
CASSYFPGQGYGYTF
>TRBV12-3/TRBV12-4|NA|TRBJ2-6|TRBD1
TGTGCCAGCAGTTTAGGGACGGACAGGTCGCACGTCCTGACTTTC
CASSLGTDRSHVLTF
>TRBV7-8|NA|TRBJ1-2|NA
TGTGCCAGCAGCTTAGCCGGGAATATCTATGGCTACACCTTC
CASSLAGNIYGYTF